Following are 17 T cell receptor beta chains from one sample sequenced in a study of shared clonotypes between healthy human individuals. Some clones are missing from TCRdb's copy, which holds only in-frame ones; the method was immunoSEQ multiplex PCR. The repertoire holds more than 2,000,000 clones, with approximately 90% as singletons. Sequencing was done on a sample of naive CD4+ T cells sorted from blood. The subset denotes: CD45RA+ positively selected. The source of these receptors is a man aged 18-30 years in good health.

As to this clone: Other DNA sequences within the sample encode an identical CDR3. V usage is TRBV9 and J usage is TRBJ2-7; 13 bases agree with TRBD2. CDR3 length: 16 amino acids. Germline V gene sequence: CDR1 SGDLS, CDR2 YYNGEE. Trimming at V came to 2 bases and at J to 2 bases, leaving 4 bases not matched to a gene. The CDR3 coding sequence is TGTGCCAGCAGCGTTGGGGGGACTAGCGGGACCTACGAGCAGTACTTC. Its protein is CASSVGGTSGTYEQYF. The entire variable domain, with the rest obtained from reference TRBV9 and TRBJ2-7, is as follows: DSGVTQTPKHLITATGQRVTLRCSPRSGDLSVYWYQQSLDQGLQFLIQYYNGEERAKGNILERFSAQQFPDLHSELNLSSLELGDSALYFCASSVGGTSGTYEQYFGPGTRLTVT.

The chain is built from TRBV5-1 and TRBJ1-2; 9 positions agree with TRBD1. The trim removed 4 bases at V and 3 bases at J, leaving 7 bases unmatched. CDR1 is SGHRS and CDR2 is YFSETQ in the germline V gene. The CDR3 is made up of 15 amino acids. For the CDR3, the DNA is TGCGCCAGCAGCCGCACCGGGACAGGGCACTATGGCTACACCTTC. Its protein product is CASSRTGTGHYGYTF.

This chain links TRBV5-1 with TRBJ2-2; D remains ambiguous. Germline values: CDR1 SGHRS, CDR2 YFSETQ. The V end was cut by 1 base, the J end by 4 bases, with 8 bases between. The CDR3 consists of 14 residues. This CDR3 is CASSLSTVTGELFF. CDR3 nucleotides: TGCGCCAGCAGCTTGAGTACGGTCACCGGGGAGCTGTTTTTT.

The chain employs TRBV30 and TRBJ1-1, with TRBD1 matching over 10 bases. Germline trimming cut 5 bases from V and 0 bases from J; bases unmatched to any gene: 6. The CDR3 sequence is 15 residues long. CDR1 is GTSNPN, CDR2 SVGIG, per germline (reference sequence). CDR3 in amino acids: CAWFRQGAMNTEAFF. The CDR3 bases are TGTGCCTGGTTTAGACAGGGGGCCATGAACACTGAAGCTTTCTTT.

V usage is TRBV7-2 and J usage is TRBJ2-7; D perhaps matches TRBD1 (6 bases). Trimming cost V 4 bases and J 5 bases, with 12 bases left between them. The CDR3 covers 13 residues. The germline V gene encodes CDR1 SGHTA and CDR2 FQGNSA. CDR3 region: CASSSYRANEQYF. The DNA for the CDR3 is TGTGCCAGCAGCTCGTACAGGGCTAACGAGCAGTACTTC.

This sequence joins TRBV25-1 and TRBJ2-1; D is possibly TRBD2 (6 bases). The V gene lost 5 bases and the J gene lost 7 bases, with 21 bases spanning the gap. The V gene's germline CDR1 is MGHDK and CDR2 SYGVNS. The CDR3 spans 16 residues. CDR3 protein: CASSMAVRAGKNEQFF. As DNA, the CDR3 is TGTGCCAGCAGTATGGCGGTAAGAGCGGGTAAAAATGAGCAGTTCTTC.

This sequence joins TRBV30 and TRBJ2-7; 8 nucleotides match TRBD1. CDR3 length equals 12 residues. Germline V gene data show CDR1 as GTSNPN and CDR2 as SVGIG (reference sequence). The CDR3 DNA is TGTGCGTATGCGGACAGGGACTACGAGCAGTACTTC. Its protein product is CAYADRDYEQYF.

The chain has TRBV12-5 and TRBJ2-3; D not resolved. Germline lookup yields CDR1 LGHNT and CDR2 FRNRAP. With 6 bases removed from V and 0 bases from J, the gap between germline ends came to 4 bases. The CDR3 runs 12 residues. The chain's CDR3 is CASGLSTDTQYF. CDR3 nucleotide sequence: TGTGCTAGTGGCTTGAGCACAGATACGCAGTATTTT.

CDR3 in amino acids: CATGRETTDTQYF. Here the CDR3 DNA reads TGTGCCACCGGCAGGGAAACCACAGATACGCAGTATTTT. The chain is built from TRBV27 and TRBJ2-3, with D possibly matching TRBD1 (5 bases). The CDR3 totals 13 residues. Germline V lookup: CDR1 MNHEY, CDR2 SMNVEV (reference sequence). Trimming took off 10 bases at V and 2 bases at J, with 13 bases between the two ends.

The gene calls are TRBV2 and TRBJ2-2; no clear D gene. The CDR3 covers 14 residues. Germline V gives CDR1 SNHLY, CDR2 FYNNEI. V was pared by 5 bases and J by 3 bases, with 10 bases between. The chain's CDR3 is CASSFGGHTGELFF. The CDR3 DNA reads as TGTGCCAGCAGTTTCGGTGGGCACACCGGGGAGCTGTTTTTT.

The rearrangement joins TRBV7-9 to TRBJ1-3; D might be TRBD1 (6 bases). The CDR3 totals 15 residues. Trimming stripped 5 bases from V and 2 bases from J, with 13 bases between. From germline, CDR1 is SEHNR and CDR2 FQNEAQ (reference sequence). The CDR3 reads CASSRVTGTGNTIYF. As DNA, the CDR3 is TGTGCCAGCAGCCGAGTCACAGGGACTGGAAACACCATATATTTT.

The rearrangement joins TRBV27 to TRBJ2-1, with unresolved D. The CDR3 contains 15 residues. Between the trimmed V and J ends, which lost 8 bases and 0 bases, there was a span of 14 bases. Germline CDR1 MNHEY, CDR2 SMNVEV (reference sequence). This CDR3 reads CASWFTSSSYNEQFF. For the CDR3, the DNA is TGTGCCAGCTGGTTTACTTCAAGCTCCTACAATGAGCAGTTCTTC.

A note on this clone: In the same sample, other DNA sequences code for this CDR3. The V and J genes are TRBV5-1 and TRBJ1-5; no clear D gene. Trimming cost V 0 bases and J 6 bases, with 10 bases left between them. CDR3 length: 14 residues. Germline-derived CDR1 and CDR2 are SGHRS and YFSETQ. For the CDR3, the DNA is TGCGCCAGCAGCTTGGGGGGAGCCGGTCAGCCCCAGCATTTT. This codes for CASSLGGAGQPQHF.

The genes are TRBV30 and TRBJ1-1; D gene ambiguous. Germline CDR1 GTSNPN, CDR2 SVGIG (reference sequence). V shed 0 bases and J shed 0 bases, with 8 bases lying between them. The CDR3 loop spans 14 amino acids. CDR3 protein: CAWSVPHMNTEAFF. The CDR3 coding sequence is TGTGCCTGGAGTGTACCCCACATGAACACTGAAGCTTTCTTT.

V is TRBV9 and J is TRBJ2-2; D is unresolved. The germline V gene encodes CDR1 SGDLS and CDR2 YYNGEE. This CDR3 spans 15 amino acids. V gave up 1 base and J gave up 0 bases, with 7 bases separating them. CDR3 nucleotide sequence: TGTGCCAGCAGCGTACAGCGAGCGAACACCGGGGAGCTGTTTTTT. This translates into CASSVQRANTGELFF.

The rearrangement links TRBV7-8 to TRBJ2-3, with a tentative D call TRBD2 (6 bases). CDR1 and CDR2 from the germline V gene are SGHVS and FQNEAQ. Between the trimmed V and J ends, which lost 1 base and 2 bases, there was a span of 16 bases. The CDR3 has 17 amino acids. The CDR3 coding sequence is TGTGCCAGCAGCTTAGTTATCTGGGGCGGGGACACAGATACGCAGTATTTT. As protein: CASSLVIWGGDTDTQYF. Variable domain in full (rest from reference TRBV7-8 and TRBJ2-3): GAGVSQSPRYKVAKRGQDVALRCDPISGHVSLFWYQQALGQGPEFLTYFQNEAQLDKSGLPSDRFFAERPEGSVSTLKIQRTQQEDSAVYLCASSLVIWGGDTDTQYFGPGTRLTVL.

A remark on this clone: The same CDR3 arises from other DNA sequences in this sample as well. The chain has TRBV6-5 and TRBJ2-5; D gene ambiguous. Germline loops: CDR1 MNHEY, CDR2 SVGAGI. The CDR3 is 11 amino acids. Trimming stripped 6 bases from V and 4 bases from J, with 6 bases between. The CDR3 reads CASRGRETQYF. CDR3 in DNA: TGTGCCAGCAGGGGAAGAGAGACCCAGTACTTC.